This entry concerns a single TCR beta chain. The data are from a study of T cell changes during pregnancy in multiple sclerosis. The germline CDR1 and CDR2 sequences are GTSNPN and SVGIG (reference sequence). This CDR3 is 18 amino acids long. With 0 bases clipped from V and 4 bases from J, the junction kept 14 bases outside the gene matches. TCRdb's table, derived via immunoSEQ multiplex PCR, lists solely in-frame clones and lacks some. The profile covers about 38,000 clones, with about 90% appearing a single time and roughly an eighth taken by the ten largest. The material sequenced was CD8+ T cells from peripheral blood mononuclear cells, taken after pregnancy. The J gene is TRBJ1-2, the V gene TRBV30; 10 bases fit TRBD1. The TCR was taken from a female donor with multiple sclerosis, enrolled in a pregnancy study. CDR3 in amino acids: CAWSVLKDRGNLGYGYTF. In DNA form, the CDR3 reads TGTGCCTGGAGTGTACTTAAGGACAGGGGGAACTTGGGCTATGGCTACACCTTC.